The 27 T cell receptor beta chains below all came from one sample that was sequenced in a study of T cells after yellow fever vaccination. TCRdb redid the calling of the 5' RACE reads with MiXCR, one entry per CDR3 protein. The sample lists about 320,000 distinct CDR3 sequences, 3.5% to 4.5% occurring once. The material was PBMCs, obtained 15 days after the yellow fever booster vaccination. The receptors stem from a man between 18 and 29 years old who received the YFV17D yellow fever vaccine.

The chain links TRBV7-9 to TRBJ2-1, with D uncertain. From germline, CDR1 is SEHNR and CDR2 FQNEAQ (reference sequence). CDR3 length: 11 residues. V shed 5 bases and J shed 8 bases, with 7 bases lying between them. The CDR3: CASSPNDEQFF. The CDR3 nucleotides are TGTGCCAGCAGCCCCAACGATGAGCAGTTCTTC.

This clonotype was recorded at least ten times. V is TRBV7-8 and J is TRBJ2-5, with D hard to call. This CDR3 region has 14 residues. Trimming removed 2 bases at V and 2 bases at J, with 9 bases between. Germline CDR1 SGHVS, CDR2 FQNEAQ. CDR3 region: CASSLMAVQETQYF. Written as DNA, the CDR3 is TGTGCCAGCAGCTTAATGGCAGTACAAGAGACCCAGTACTTC.

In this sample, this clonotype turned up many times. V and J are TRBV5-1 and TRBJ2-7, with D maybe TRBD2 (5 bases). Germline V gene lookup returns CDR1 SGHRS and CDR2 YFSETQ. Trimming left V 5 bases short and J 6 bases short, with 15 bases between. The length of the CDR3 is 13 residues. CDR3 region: CASSQEGWREQYF. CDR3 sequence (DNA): TGCGCCAGCAGTCAAGAGGGTTGGCGCGAGCAGTACTTC.

The DNA for the CDR3 is TGTGCCAGCTCCGTCGCGGCGGGGGGAGCTTTCTTT. Protein product: CASSVAAGGAFF. This chain uses TRBV18 with TRBJ1-1; D is possibly TRBD1 (5 bases). The CDR3 runs to 12 residues. From germline, CDR1 is KGHSH and CDR2 LQKENI. V was trimmed by 6 bases and J by 10 bases, leaving 15 bases between them.

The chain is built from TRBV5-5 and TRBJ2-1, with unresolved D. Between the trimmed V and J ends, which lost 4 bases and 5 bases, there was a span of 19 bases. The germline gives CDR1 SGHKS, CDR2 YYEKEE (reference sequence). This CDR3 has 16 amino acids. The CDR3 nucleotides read TGTGCCAGCAGCGGCGGCAGCTCCTTGGCGGACAATGAGCAGTTCTTC. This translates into CASSGGSSLADNEQFF.

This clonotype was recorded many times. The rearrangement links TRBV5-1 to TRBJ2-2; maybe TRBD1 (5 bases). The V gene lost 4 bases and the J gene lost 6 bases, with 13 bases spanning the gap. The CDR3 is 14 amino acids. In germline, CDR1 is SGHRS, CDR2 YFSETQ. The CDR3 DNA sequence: TGCGCCAGCAGCCCGGATGGCAGGGCCGGGGAGCTGTTTTTT. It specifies CASSPDGRAGELFF. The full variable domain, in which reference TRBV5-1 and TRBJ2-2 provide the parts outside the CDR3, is KAGVTQTPRYLIKTRGQQVTLSCSPISGHRSVSWYQQTPGQGLQFLFEYFSETQRNKGNFPGRFSGRQFSNSRSEMNVSTLELGDSALYLCASSPDGRAGELFFGEGSRLTVL.

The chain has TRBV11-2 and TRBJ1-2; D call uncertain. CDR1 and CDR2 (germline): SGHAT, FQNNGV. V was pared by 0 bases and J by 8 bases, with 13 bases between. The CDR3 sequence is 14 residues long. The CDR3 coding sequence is TGTGCCAGCAGCTTAGAGTTTGGGTTTATCGGCTACACCTTC. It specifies CASSLEFGFIGYTF.

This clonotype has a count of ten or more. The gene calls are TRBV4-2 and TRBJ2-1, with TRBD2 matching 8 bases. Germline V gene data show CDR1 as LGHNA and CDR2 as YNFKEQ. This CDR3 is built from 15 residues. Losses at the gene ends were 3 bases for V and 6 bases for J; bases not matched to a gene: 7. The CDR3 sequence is CASSQGFGGANEQFF. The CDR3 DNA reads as TGTGCCAGCAGCCAGGGGTTCGGGGGGGCCAATGAGCAGTTCTTC.

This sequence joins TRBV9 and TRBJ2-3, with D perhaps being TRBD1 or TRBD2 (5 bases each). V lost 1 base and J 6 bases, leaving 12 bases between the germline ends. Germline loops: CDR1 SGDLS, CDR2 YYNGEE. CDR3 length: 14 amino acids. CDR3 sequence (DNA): TGTGCCAGCAGCGTATATAGGGGAGCGGATACGCAGTATTTT. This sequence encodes CASSVYRGADTQYF.

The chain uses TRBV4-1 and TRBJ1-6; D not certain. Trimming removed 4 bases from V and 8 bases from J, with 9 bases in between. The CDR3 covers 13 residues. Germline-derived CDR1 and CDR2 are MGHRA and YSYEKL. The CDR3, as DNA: TGCGCCAGCAGCCGCAAGTGGGATTCACCCCTCCACTTT. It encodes CASSRKWDSPLHF.

The CDR3 DNA is TGTGCCAGCAGCCGCCCTGAGGTCCCAAATCAGCCCCAGCATTTT. It codes for CASSRPEVPNQPQHF. V usage is TRBV4-2 and J usage is TRBJ1-5, with no clear D. Deletions cut 4 bases from V and 4 bases from J, with 14 bases between. Germline CDR1 and CDR2: LGHNA and YNFKEQ. This CDR3 region has 15 residues.

The CDR3, as DNA: TGTGCCAGCAGTTACCAGGGGATTGGAGATACGCAGTATTTT. It codes for CASSYQGIGDTQYF. The chain links TRBV6-5 to TRBJ2-3; D perhaps matches TRBD1 (6 bases). From germline, CDR1 is MNHEY and CDR2 SVGAGI. Trimming removed 2 bases from V and 5 bases from J, with 11 bases in between. The CDR3 runs to 14 residues.

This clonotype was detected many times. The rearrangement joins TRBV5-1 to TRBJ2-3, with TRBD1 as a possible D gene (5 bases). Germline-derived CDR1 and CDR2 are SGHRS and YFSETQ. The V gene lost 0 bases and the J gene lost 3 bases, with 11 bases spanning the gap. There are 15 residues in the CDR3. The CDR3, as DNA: TGCGCCAGCAGCTTGGCTCAGCCAGGGACAGATACGCAGTATTTT. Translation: CASSLAQPGTDTQYF.

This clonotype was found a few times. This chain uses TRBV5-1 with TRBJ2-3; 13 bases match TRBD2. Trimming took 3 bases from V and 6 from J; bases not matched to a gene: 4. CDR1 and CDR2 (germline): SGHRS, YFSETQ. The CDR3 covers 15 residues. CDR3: CASSSTSGGADTQYF. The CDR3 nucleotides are TGCGCCAGCAGCTCTACTAGCGGGGGGGCGGATACGCAGTATTTT.

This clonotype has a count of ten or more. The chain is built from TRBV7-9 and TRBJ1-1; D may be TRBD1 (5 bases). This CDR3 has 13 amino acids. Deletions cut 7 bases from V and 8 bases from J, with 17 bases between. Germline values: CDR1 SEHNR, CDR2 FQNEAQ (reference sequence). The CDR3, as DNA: TGTGCCAGCACCATGGGGACCAAAAGGGAAGCTTTCTTT. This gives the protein CASTMGTKREAFF. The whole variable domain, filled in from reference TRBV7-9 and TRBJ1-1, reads DTGVSQNPRHKITKRGQNVTFRCDPISEHNRLYWYRQTLGQGPEFLTYFQNEAQLEKSRLLSDRFSAERPKGSFSTLEIQRTEQGDSAMYLCASTMGTKREAFFGQGTRLTVV.

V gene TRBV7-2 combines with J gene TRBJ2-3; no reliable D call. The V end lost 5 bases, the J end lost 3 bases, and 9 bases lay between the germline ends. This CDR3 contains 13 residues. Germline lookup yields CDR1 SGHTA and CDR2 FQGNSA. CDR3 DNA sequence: TGTGCCAGCAGCATCCTGCGGACAGATACGCAGTATTTT. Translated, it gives CASSILRTDTQYF.

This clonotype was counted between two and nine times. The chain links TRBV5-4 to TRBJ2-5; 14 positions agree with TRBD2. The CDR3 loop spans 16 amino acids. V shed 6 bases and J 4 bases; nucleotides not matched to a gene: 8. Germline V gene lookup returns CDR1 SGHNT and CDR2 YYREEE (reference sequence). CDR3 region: CASTRTSGGRGETQYF. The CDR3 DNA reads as TGTGCCAGCACCCGGACTAGCGGGGGGCGAGGAGAGACCCAGTACTTC.

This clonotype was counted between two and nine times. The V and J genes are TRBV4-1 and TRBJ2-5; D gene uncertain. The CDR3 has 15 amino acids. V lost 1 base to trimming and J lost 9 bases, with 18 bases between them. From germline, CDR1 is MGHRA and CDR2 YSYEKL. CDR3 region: CASSQVVGTLGSQYF. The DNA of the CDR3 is TGCGCCAGCAGCCAAGTTGTCGGTACCCTCGGCTCCCAGTACTTC.

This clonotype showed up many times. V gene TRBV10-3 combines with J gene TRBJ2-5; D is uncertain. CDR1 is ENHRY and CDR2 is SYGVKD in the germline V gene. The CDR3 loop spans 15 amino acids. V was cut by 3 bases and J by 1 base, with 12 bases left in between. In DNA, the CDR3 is TGTGCCATCAGTGACGTCCTTTTCCGCCAAGAGACCCAGTACTTC. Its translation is CAISDVLFRQETQYF.

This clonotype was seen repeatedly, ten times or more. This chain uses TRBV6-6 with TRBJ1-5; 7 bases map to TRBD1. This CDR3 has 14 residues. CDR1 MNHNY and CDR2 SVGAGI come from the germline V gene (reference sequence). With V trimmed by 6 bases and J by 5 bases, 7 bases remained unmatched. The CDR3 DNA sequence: TGTGCCAGCAGAACAGGGGTCTGGGATCAGCCCCAGCATTTT. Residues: CASRTGVWDQPQHF.

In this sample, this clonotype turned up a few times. CDR3 in amino acids: CASSAYLTGGFNSPLHF. DNA of the CDR3: TGTGCCAGCAGTGCCTACCTGACAGGGGGCTTTAATTCACCCCTCCACTTT. The rearrangement joins TRBV27 to TRBJ1-6; 10 positions match TRBD1. CDR1 is MNHEY and CDR2 is SMNVEV in the germline V gene (reference sequence). The CDR3 has 17 amino acids. V lost 5 bases, J lost 6 bases, and 10 bases stayed unmatched.

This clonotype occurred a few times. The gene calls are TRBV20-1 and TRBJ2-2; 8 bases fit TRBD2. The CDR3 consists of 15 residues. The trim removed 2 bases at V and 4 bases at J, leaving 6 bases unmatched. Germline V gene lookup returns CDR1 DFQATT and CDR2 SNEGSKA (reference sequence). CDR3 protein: CSARRGGGGTGELFF. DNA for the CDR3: TGCAGTGCTAGACGGGGGGGAGGTGGCACCGGGGAGCTGTTTTTT.

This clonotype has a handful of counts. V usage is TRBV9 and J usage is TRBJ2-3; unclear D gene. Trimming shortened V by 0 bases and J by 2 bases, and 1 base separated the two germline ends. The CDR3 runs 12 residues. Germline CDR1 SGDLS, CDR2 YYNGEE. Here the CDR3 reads CASSVDTDTQYF. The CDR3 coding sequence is TGTGCCAGCAGCGTAGACACAGATACGCAGTATTTT.

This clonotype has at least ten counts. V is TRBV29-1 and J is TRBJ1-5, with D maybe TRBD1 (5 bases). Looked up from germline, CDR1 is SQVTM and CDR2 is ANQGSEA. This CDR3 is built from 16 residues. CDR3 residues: CTFVPPRRGSVQPQHF. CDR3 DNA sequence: TGCACCTTTGTTCCGCCGCGCCGGGGCTCGGTCCAGCCCCAGCATTTT.

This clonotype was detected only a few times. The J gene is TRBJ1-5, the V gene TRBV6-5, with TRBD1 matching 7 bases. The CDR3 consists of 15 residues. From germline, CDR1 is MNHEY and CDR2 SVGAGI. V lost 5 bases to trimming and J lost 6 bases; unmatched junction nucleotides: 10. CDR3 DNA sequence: TGTGCCAGCAGTCTCACACAACAGGGGACTCAGCCCCAGCATTTT. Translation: CASSLTQQGTQPQHF.

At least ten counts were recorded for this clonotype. The CDR3 DNA sequence: TGTGCCAGCAGTCCCTTGGCGGGGGCGAACTATGGCTACACCTTC. It translates to CASSPLAGANYGYTF. The chain uses TRBV6-2 or TRBV6-3 and TRBJ1-2, with D possibly being TRBD1 (6 bases). In germline, CDR1 is MNHEY, CDR2 SVGEGT. The CDR3 totals 15 residues. The V end was cut by 5 bases, the J end by 2 bases, with 15 bases between.

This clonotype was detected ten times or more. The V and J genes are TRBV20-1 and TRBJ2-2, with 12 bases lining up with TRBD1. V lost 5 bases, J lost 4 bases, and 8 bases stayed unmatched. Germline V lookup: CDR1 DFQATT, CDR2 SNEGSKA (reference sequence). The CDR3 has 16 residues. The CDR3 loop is CSAFPPGQGATGELFF. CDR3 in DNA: TGCAGTGCTTTCCCCCCGGGACAGGGGGCCACCGGGGAGCTGTTTTTT.